Presented here are 11 T cell receptor beta chains from one specimen sequenced in a study of cytotoxic CD8 clonotypes in ibrutinib-treated CLL. This table comes from immunoSEQ multiplex PCR, and its TCRdb copy is limited to in-frame clones, with some not included. The sample yields about 69,000 clones, 80% seen once. The sample was PBMCs, taken at disease progression, from a patient treated with ibrutinib. Receptor source: a human donor with chronic lymphocytic leukemia.

CDR3 amino acids: CASSPGTGLNEQFF. Here the CDR3 DNA reads TGTGCCAGCTCACCAGGCACAGGATTGAATGAGCAGTTCTTC. The chain carries TRBV18 and TRBJ2-1; D is possibly TRBD1 (5 bases). The CDR3 totals 14 residues. Germline CDR1 KGHSH, CDR2 LQKENI. V was shortened by 2 bases and J by 7 bases, with 12 bases between the two germline ends.

The gene calls are TRBV12-5 and TRBJ2-1, with 12 bases lining up with TRBD1. Germline V gene data show CDR1 as LGHNT and CDR2 as FRNRAP. J lost 6 bases, V lost 0 bases, and 3 bases had no gene match. This CDR3 spans 16 amino acids. CDR3 in DNA: TGTGCTAGTGGTTTGGTCTCGGGACAGGGGGCCAATGAGCAGTTCTTC. Encoded protein: CASGLVSGQGANEQFF.

The CDR3 loop reads CASSPWLRGATYEQYF. For the CDR3, the DNA is TGTGCCAGCAGCCCTTGGCTTAGGGGGGCTACCTACGAGCAGTACTTC. The rearrangement joins TRBV5-6 to TRBJ2-7; the D gene could be TRBD1 or TRBD2 (6 bases each). V lost 4 bases, J lost 2 bases, and 19 bases lay in between. This CDR3 spans 16 amino acids. From germline, CDR1 is SGHDT and CDR2 YYEEEE. The whole variable domain, filled in from reference TRBV5-6 and TRBJ2-7, reads DAGVTQSPTHLIKTRGQQVTLRCSPKSGHDTVSWYQQALGQGPQFIFQYYEEEERQRGNFPDRFSGHQFPNYSSELNVNALLLGDSALYLCASSPWLRGATYEQYFGPGTRLTVT.

With regard to this clone: In the same sample, other DNA sequences code for this CDR3. This chain joins TRBV18 and TRBJ2-1; perhaps TRBD2 as D (5 bases). Germline CDR1 reads KGHSH; CDR2 reads LQKENI. The ends were cut back, 0 bases at V and 7 bases at J, with 7 bases in the middle. This CDR3 spans 13 amino acids. CDR3 sequence reads: CASSPPGGNEQFF. The CDR3 DNA sequence: TGTGCCAGCTCACCACCCGGCGGGAATGAGCAGTTCTTC.

This rearrangement joins TRBV6-5 to TRBJ2-7, with TRBD2 as a possible D gene (5 bases). Germline loops: CDR1 MNHEY, CDR2 SVGAGI. Trimming took off 6 bases at V and 3 bases at J, with 15 bases between the two ends. The CDR3 contains 14 residues. In DNA form, the CDR3 reads TGTGCCAGCAGCCCGGACTTCGGATTCTACGAGCAGTACTTC. This encodes CASSPDFGFYEQYF.

The chain links TRBV5-1 to TRBJ2-1, with 8 bases lining up with TRBD1. The germline gives CDR1 SGHRS, CDR2 YFSETQ. The length of the CDR3 is 15 residues. V shed 2 bases and J 8 bases; nucleotides not matched to a gene: 9. The CDR3, as DNA: TGCGCCAGCAGCTTTAGTACAGGGGGTCTATATGAGCAGTTCTTC. It specifies CASSFSTGGLYEQFF.

The CDR3 bases are TGTGCCAGCAGTTTTCGCAGGGTTCGAAGTGTGGATACGCAGTATTTT. Encoded protein: CASSFRRVRSVDTQYF. V gene TRBV7-9 combines with J gene TRBJ2-3; TRBD1 is a possible D gene (5 bases). Looked up from germline, CDR1 is SEHNR and CDR2 is FQNEAQ (reference sequence). CDR3 size: 16 residues. The germline V and J ends were trimmed by 6 bases and 6 bases, with 22 bases remaining between them.

The chain recombines TRBV19 with TRBJ2-7; D tentatively fits TRBD1 or TRBD2 (6 bases each). Germline V gives CDR1 LNHDA, CDR2 SQIVND (reference sequence). There are 13 residues in the CDR3. The ends were cut back, 3 bases at V and 3 bases at J, with 9 bases in the middle. The CDR3 DNA reads as TGTGCCAGTAGTATGGAGGGGGGCTACGAGCAGTACTTC. This sequence encodes CASSMEGGYEQYF.

The genes are TRBV9 and TRBJ2-2; D not resolved. V was trimmed by 0 bases and J by 3 bases, leaving 12 bases between them. There are 16 residues in the CDR3. Germline V gene data show CDR1 as SGDLS and CDR2 as YYNGEE. The CDR3 is CASSVGIGYYTGELFF. The CDR3 DNA is TGTGCCAGCAGCGTAGGGATCGGATACTACACCGGGGAGCTGTTTTTT.

This clone was recorded once. The rearrangement uses TRBV2 and TRBJ2-4, with 11 bases fitting TRBD2. This CDR3 is 18 amino acids long. Trimming took 6 bases from V and 1 from J; bases not matched to a gene: 11. Germline-derived CDR1 and CDR2 are SNHLY and FYNNEI. As DNA, the CDR3 is TGTGCCAGCAGAAGATTAGCGGGAGGGGTGGTTGCCAAAAACATTCAGTACTTC. Translation gives CASRRLAGGVVAKNIQYF.

This chain joins TRBV11-3 and TRBJ2-2, with 7 positions matching TRBD1. CDR3 length: 16 residues. Germline V lookup: CDR1 SGHNT, CDR2 YENEEA. V gave up 8 bases and J gave up 6 bases; unmatched junction bases: 15. The CDR3 here is CASSLGHTGAAGELFF. The CDR3 nucleotides read TGTGCCAGCTCACTGGGGCACACAGGGGCCGCCGGGGAGCTGTTTTTT.